A selection of T cell receptor beta chains follows, all from one sample in a study of blood T cell repertoires in COVID-19. Clones were read by immunoSEQ multiplex PCR, and TCRdb kept only the in-frame ones, dropping some. The sample has about 260,000 clones, 84% seen once. Sequenced: peripheral blood. Receptors originate from a man aged 60 to 69 with acute or convalescent COVID-19. Both conserved end residues are part of each CDR3. The D gene is left open where the match is weak. Not all rows give a size; the values are once, few, many and, for expanded clones, a class.

abundance	d_gene	v_gene	j_gene	CDR3aa	CDR3nt
.	TRBD1	TRBV7-2	TRBJ1-4	CASSHGTANEKLFF	TGTGCCAGCAGCCACGGGACAGCTAATGAAAAACTGTTTTTT
.	.	TRBV6-5	TRBJ2-5	CASSAPSDGGSQYF	TGTGCCAGCAGCGCCCCTAGCGACGGAGGGTCCCAGTACTTC
.	.	TRBV2	TRBJ2-1	CASSDRVMSSYNEQFF	TGTGCCAGCAGTGACAGGGTTATGAGCTCCTACAATGAGCAGTTCTTC
.	.	TRBV13	TRBJ1-1	CASSLGREAFF	TGTGCCAGCAGCTTAGGCAGAGAAGCTTTCTTT
.	.	TRBV3-1/TRBV3-2	TRBJ1-2	CASSLGAGAADGYTF	TGTGCCAGCAGCCTTGGGGCAGGGGCAGCGGATGGCTACACCTTC
.	.	TRBV7-2	TRBJ2-7	CASSLVAGLGSYEQYF	TGTGCCAGCAGCTTAGTTGCCGGACTGGGCTCCTACGAGCAGTACTTC
.	.	TRBV2	TRBJ2-4	CASSSAGGYLDIQYF	TGTGCCAGCAGTTCTGCAGGGGGGTATTTAGACATTCAGTACTTC
.	.	TRBV7-6	TRBJ2-3	CASSLGSTYTDTQYF	TGTGCCAGCAGCTTAGGCTCTACCTACACAGATACGCAGTATTTT
.	.	TRBV6-5	TRBJ1-1	CASAGAKRNTEAFF	TGTGCCAGCGCGGGGGCCAAGCGGAACACTGAAGCTTTCTTT
.	TRBD2	TRBV30	TRBJ2-1	CAWSVGLAGANEQFF	TGTGCCTGGAGTGTAGGGCTAGCGGGGGCGAATGAGCAGTTCTTC
.	TRBD2	TRBV7-9	TRBJ2-3	CASSQLAGGRDTQYF	TGTGCCAGCAGCCAACTAGCGGGGGGAAGAGATACGCAGTATTTT
.	TRBD2	TRBV4-1	TRBJ2-1	CASSPGLNTEQFF	TGCGCCAGCAGCCCGGGACTAAATACAGAGCAGTTCTTC
.	.	TRBV9	TRBJ2-7	CASSGRTETYEQYF	TGTGCCAGCAGCGGAAGGACAGAAACCTACGAGCAGTACTTC
.	TRBD1	TRBV7-6	TRBJ1-6	CASSLGGQGGSPLHF	TGTGCCAGCAGCTTAGGAGGACAGGGAGGCTCACCCCTCCACTTT
.	TRBD1	TRBV10-2	TRBJ2-1	CASINSGQGLYEQFF	TGCGCCAGCATAAATTCGGGACAGGGGTTATATGAGCAGTTCTTC
.	TRBD2	TRBV27	TRBJ2-7	CASSLLAGYEQYF	TGTGCCAGCAGTCTACTAGCGGGCTACGAGCAGTACTTC
.	.	TRBV7-2	TRBJ2-7	CASSLAVAGSYEQYF	TGTGCCAGCAGCTTAGCGGTAGCCGGGTCCTACGAGCAGTACTTC
once	.	TRBV7-6	TRBJ1-5	CASSLEAGMHQPQHF	TGTGCCAGCAGCTTAGAGGCAGGGATGCATCAGCCCCAGCATTTT
.	TRBD1	TRBV9	TRBJ1-3	CASSVTGDSGNTIYF	TGTGCCAGCAGCGTCACAGGGGACTCTGGAAACACCATATATTTT
.	.	TRBV6-6	TRBJ2-1	CASSYTEFNEQFF	TGTGCCAGCAGTTACACAGAATTCAATGAGCAGTTCTTC
.	.	TRBV10-1	TRBJ2-1	CASSESREARPSYNEQFF	TGCGCCAGCAGTGAGTCCAGGGAGGCCCGACCTTCCTACAATGAGCAGTTCTTC
.	.	TRBV6-6	TRBJ1-2	CASSPTGNYGYTF	TGTGCCAGCAGTCCAACAGGGAACTATGGCTACACCTTC
.	.	TRBV7-2	TRBJ1-2	CASSPEGALGRGYTF	TGTGCCAGCAGCCCAGAGGGTGCCCTAGGTCGAGGCTACACCTTC
.	.	TRBV6-1	TRBJ1-5	CASSEMGNVGNQPQHF	TGTGCCAGCAGTGAAATGGGCAACGTGGGCAATCAGCCCCAGCATTTT
once	TRBD1	TRBV5-4	TRBJ1-6	CASRTGGEYNSPLHF	TGTGCCAGCAGGACAGGGGGCGAATATAATTCACCCCTCCACTTT
.	TRBD1	TRBV5-1	TRBJ1-5	CASSPGQRANQPQHF	TGCGCCAGCAGCCCGGGACAGAGGGCTAATCAGCCCCAGCATTTT
few	.	TRBV28	TRBJ2-1	CASRSNEQFF	TGTGCCAGCAGGAGCAATGAGCAGTTCTTC
.	TRBD1	TRBV6-1	TRBJ2-5	CASSEAVATGETQYF	TGTGCCAGCAGTGAAGCGGTGGCGACAGGGGAGACCCAGTACTTC
.	TRBD2	TRBV7-2	TRBJ2-5	CASSPSGSRGETQYF	TGTGCCAGCAGCCCCAGCGGGAGTCGGGGGGAGACCCAGTACTTC
.	TRBD2	TRBV3-1/TRBV3-2	TRBJ2-3	CASSQEVAGGRDTQYF	TGTGCCAGCAGCCAAGAGGTAGCGGGGGGGCGGGATACGCAGTATTTT
.	.	TRBV4-1	TRBJ2-3	CASSQVTGTDTQYF	TGCGCCAGCAGCCAAGTAACAGGTACCGATACGCAGTATTTT
once	.	TRBV29-1	TRBJ2-6	CSVFPSTGPPGANVLTF	TGCAGCGTTTTCCCGTCTACAGGGCCCCCTGGGGCCAACGTCCTGACTTTC
.	TRBD1	TRBV5-8	TRBJ2-5	CASSKGTGVYKETQYF	TGTGCCAGCAGCAAAGGGACAGGAGTTTATAAAGAGACCCAGTACTTC
.	.	TRBV7-6	TRBJ1-1	CASSLGSAGNTEAFF	TGTGCCAGCAGCTTAGGGTCCGCAGGGAACACTGAAGCTTTCTTT
few	.	TRBV4-1	TRBJ2-3	CASSLARGGEGRGTDTQYF	TGCGCCAGCAGCCTAGCAAGGGGAGGTGAGGGTAGAGGCACAGATACGCAGTATTTT
.	TRBD2	TRBV5-1	TRBJ2-7	CASSLLAGGHEQYF	TGCGCCAGCAGCCTACTAGCGGGAGGCCACGAGCAGTACTTC
.	TRBD1	TRBV7-6	TRBJ1-1	CASSLEGQGAGEAFF	TGTGCCAGCAGCTTAGAGGGCCAGGGGGCGGGTGAAGCTTTCTTT
.	TRBD2	TRBV5-1	TRBJ2-3	CASSLAGGSTDTQYF	TGCGCCAGCAGCCTAGCGGGAGGGAGCACAGATACGCAGTATTTT
few	TRBD1	TRBV5-1	TRBJ1-5	CASSLTGDSNQPQHF	TGCGCCAGCAGCTTGACAGGGGATAGCAATCAGCCCCAGCATTTT
.	.	TRBV9	TRBJ2-5	CASSVAGQETQYF	TGTGCCAGCAGCGTAGCCGGTCAAGAGACCCAGTACTTC
.	TRBD2	TRBV7-9	TRBJ2-1	CASSLAGGTYNEQFF	TGTGCCAGCAGCTTAGCGGGGGGGACCTACAATGAGCAGTTCTTC